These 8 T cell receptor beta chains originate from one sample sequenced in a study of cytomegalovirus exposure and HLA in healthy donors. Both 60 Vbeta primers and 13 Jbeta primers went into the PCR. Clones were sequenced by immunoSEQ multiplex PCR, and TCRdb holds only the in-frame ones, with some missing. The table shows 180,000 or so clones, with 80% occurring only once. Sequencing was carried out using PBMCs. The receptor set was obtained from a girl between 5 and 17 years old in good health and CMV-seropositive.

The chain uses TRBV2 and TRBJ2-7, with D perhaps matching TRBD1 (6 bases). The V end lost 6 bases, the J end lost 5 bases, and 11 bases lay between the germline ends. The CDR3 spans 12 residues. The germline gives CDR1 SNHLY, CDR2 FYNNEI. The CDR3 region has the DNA TGTGCCAGCAGCGCTCAGGGGAACGAGCAGTACTTC. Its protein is CASSAQGNEQYF.

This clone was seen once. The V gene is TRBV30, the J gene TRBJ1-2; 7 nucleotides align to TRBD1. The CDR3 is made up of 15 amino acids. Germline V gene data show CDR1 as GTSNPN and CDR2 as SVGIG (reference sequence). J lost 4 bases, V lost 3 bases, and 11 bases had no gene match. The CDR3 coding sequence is TGTGCCTGGAGGGACCGGGACAGTACTGCCTATGGCTACACCTTC. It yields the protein CAWRDRDSTAYGYTF.

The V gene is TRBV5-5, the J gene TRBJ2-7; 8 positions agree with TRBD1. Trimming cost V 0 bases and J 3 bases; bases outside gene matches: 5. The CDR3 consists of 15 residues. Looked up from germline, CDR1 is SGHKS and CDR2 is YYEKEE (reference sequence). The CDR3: CASSLGTGQLYEQYF. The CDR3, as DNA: TGTGCCAGCAGCTTGGGGACAGGGCAACTCTACGAGCAGTACTTC. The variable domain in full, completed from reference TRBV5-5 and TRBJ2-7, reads DAGVTQSPTHLIKTRGQQVTLRCSPISGHKSVSWYQQVLGQGPQFIFQYYEKEERGRGNFPDRFSARQFPNYSSELNVNALLLGDSALYLCASSLGTGQLYEQYFGPGTRLTVT.

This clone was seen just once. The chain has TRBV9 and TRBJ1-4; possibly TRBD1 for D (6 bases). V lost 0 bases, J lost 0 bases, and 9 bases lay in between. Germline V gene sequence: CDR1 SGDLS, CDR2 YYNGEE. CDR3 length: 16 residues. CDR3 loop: CASSVGGPATNEKLFF. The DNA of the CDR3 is TGTGCCAGCAGCGTAGGGGGGCCTGCAACTAATGAAAAACTGTTTTTT.

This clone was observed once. CDR3 amino acids: CVSSLYGHYSYNEQFF. In nucleotides, the CDR3 is TGTGTTAGCAGTCTCTATGGACACTACTCCTACAATGAGCAGTTCTTC. The V and J genes are TRBV7-7 and TRBJ2-1, with TRBD1 as a possible D gene (5 bases). The CDR3 consists of 16 residues. Germline V gene data show CDR1 as SSHAT and CDR2 as FNYEAQ (reference sequence).

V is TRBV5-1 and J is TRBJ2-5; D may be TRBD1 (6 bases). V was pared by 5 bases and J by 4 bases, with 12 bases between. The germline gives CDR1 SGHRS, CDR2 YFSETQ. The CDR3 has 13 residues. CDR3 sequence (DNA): TGCGCCAGCAGACAGGGTCAGACAGAGACCCAGTACTTC. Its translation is CASRQGQTETQYF.

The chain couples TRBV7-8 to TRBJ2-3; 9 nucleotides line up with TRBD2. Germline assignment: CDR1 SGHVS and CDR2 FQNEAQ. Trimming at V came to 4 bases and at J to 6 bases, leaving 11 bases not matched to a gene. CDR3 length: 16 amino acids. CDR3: CASSSKGLASADTQYF. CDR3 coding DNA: TGTGCCAGCAGCTCCAAAGGACTAGCGAGTGCGGATACGCAGTATTTT.

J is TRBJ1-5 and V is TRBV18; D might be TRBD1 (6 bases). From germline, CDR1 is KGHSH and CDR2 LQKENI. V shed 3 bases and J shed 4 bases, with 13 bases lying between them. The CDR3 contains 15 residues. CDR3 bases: TGTGCCAGCTCACCGTCGACAGGAGTTAATCAGCCCCAGCATTTT. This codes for CASSPSTGVNQPQHF.